This T cell receptor beta chain was found in a study of CD8 T cells in ankylosing spondylitis. Ten or more counts support this clonotype. TCRdb analysed the 5' RACE reads with MiXCR anew, one entry per CDR3 protein. The repertoire holds about 240,000 distinct CDR3 sequences, with approximately 8% as singletons. The CDR3 consists of 16 residues. The V segment lost 6 bases and the J segment 5 bases; nucleotides outside the gene matches: 15. Germline V lookup: CDR1 MDHEN, CDR2 SYDVKM. The sequenced sample consisted of blood, either unsorted or a sorted T cell fraction (not recorded which). The clonotype was recovered from a female donor with ankylosing spondylitis or in good health (not recorded which). The V gene is TRBV28, the J gene TRBJ2-7, with 8 bases lining up with TRBD1. CDR3 region: CASRPQGLTGDHEQYF. The CDR3 nucleotides are TGTGCCAGCAGGCCCCAGGGCCTGACAGGGGACCACGAGCAGTACTTC.